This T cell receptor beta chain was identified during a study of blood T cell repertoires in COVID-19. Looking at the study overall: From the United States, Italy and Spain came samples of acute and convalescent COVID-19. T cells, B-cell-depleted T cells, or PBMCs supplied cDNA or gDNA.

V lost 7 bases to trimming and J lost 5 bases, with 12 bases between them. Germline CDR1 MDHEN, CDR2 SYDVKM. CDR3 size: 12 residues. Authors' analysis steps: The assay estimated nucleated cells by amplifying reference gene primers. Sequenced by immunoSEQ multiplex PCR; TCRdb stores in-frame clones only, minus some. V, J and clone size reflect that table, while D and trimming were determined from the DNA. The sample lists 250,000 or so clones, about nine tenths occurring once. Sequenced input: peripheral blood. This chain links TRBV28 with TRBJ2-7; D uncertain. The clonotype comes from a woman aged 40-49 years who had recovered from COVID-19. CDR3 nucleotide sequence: TGTGCCAGCACCTCAGGTCCTCACGAGCAGTACTTC. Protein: CASTSGPHEQYF.